Following are 15 T cell receptor beta chains from one sample sequenced in a study of CD4 and CD8 cells across lung adenocarcinoma regions. TCRdb analysed the PCR reads with MiXCR anew, one entry per CDR3 protein. The repertoire consists of under 8,500 distinct CDR3 sequences, with about 48% occurring once and the leading ten covering roughly 95%. Sequenced input: CD8+ T cells from the center of a lung tumor. All receptors derive from a male donor with lung adenocarcinoma. The CD4 and CD8 labels of this study may be unreliable.

This clonotype came up many times. This sequence joins TRBV11-1 and TRBJ2-5; a possible D gene is TRBD1 (6 bases). Germline V lookup: CDR1 SGHAT, CDR2 FQDESV (reference sequence). V lost 4 bases and J lost 2, with 11 bases in between. This CDR3 is 14 amino acids long. CDR3 loop: CASSYQGLQETQYF. The DNA of the CDR3 is TGTGCCAGCAGCTATCAGGGGCTACAAGAGACCCAGTACTTC.

There are many counts of this clonotype. The chain recombines TRBV6-1 with TRBJ1-2; D uncertain. Trimming pared 1 base from V and 1 base from J, leaving 7 bases between. The CDR3 covers 14 residues. Germline assignment: CDR1 MNHNS and CDR2 SASEGT. CDR3 protein: CASSEGHFNYGYTF. The CDR3 nucleotides read TGTGCCAGCAGTGAAGGTCACTTTAACTATGGCTACACCTTC.

The genes are TRBV18 and TRBJ1-5; D remains ambiguous. CDR1 and CDR2 from the germline V gene are KGHSH and LQKENI. Trimming removed 3 bases from V and 8 bases from J, with 8 bases in between. This CDR3 comprises 12 residues. CDR3 loop: CASSPFGEPQHF. For the CDR3, the DNA is TGTGCCAGCTCACCTTTTGGAGAGCCCCAGCATTTT. The full variable domain, rest sourced from reference TRBV18 and TRBJ1-5, is NAGVMQNPRHLVRRRGQEARLRCSPMKGHSHVYWYRQLPEEGLKFMVYLQKENIIDESGMPKERFSAEFPKEGPSILRIQQVVRGDSAAYFCASSPFGEPQHFGDGTRLSIL.

This clonotype has more than one count but fewer than ten. The chain links TRBV6-2 or TRBV6-3 to TRBJ2-7; a weak D match, TRBD2 (5 bases). V was shortened by 7 bases and J by 2 bases, with 6 bases between the two germline ends. The CDR3 sequence is 11 residues long. In germline, CDR1 is MNHEY, CDR2 SVGEGT. In DNA, the CDR3 is TGTGCCAGCACGGGGACCTACGAGCAGTACTTC. The encoded protein is CASTGTYEQYF.

The table lists this clonotype with many counts. This may come from a read error, since a much larger clone is one base off. The CDR3 reads CASSPGLERTYEQFF. In DNA form, the CDR3 reads TGTGCCAGCAGTCCGGGACTCGAACGTACCTACGAGCAGTTCTTC. The rearrangement links TRBV6-1 to TRBJ2-1; D possibly corresponds to TRBD2 (6 bases). Trimming shortened V by 5 bases and J by 10 bases, and 21 bases separated the two germline ends. Germline V gene data show CDR1 as MNHNS and CDR2 as SASEGT. CDR3 length equals 15 residues.

This clonotype was recorded many times. The rearrangement links TRBV12-3 or TRBV12-4 to TRBJ1-6, with D possibly being TRBD1 (5 bases). The V and J ends lost 5 bases and 8 bases respectively, with 10 bases between them. The CDR3 length is 13 residues. CDR3 DNA: TGTGCCAGCAGTCTAGGAGGGGATTCACCCCTCCACTTT. This sequence encodes CASSLGGDSPLHF.

This clonotype occurred a few times. The gene calls are TRBV6-1 and TRBJ2-4; 9 positions agree with TRBD1. CDR1 is MNHNS, CDR2 SASEGT, per germline. The CDR3 is 14 residues long. Losses at the gene ends were 10 bases for V and 6 bases for J; bases not matched to a gene: 10. This chain's CDR3 is CATKVPGQGNIQYF. As DNA, the CDR3 is TGTGCCACCAAGGTCCCGGGACAGGGAAACATTCAGTACTTC.

This clonotype was counted ten times or more. This chain connects TRBV27 to TRBJ1-1, with D unresolved. The V and J ends lost 0 bases and 7 bases respectively, with 12 bases between them. Germline CDR1 reads MNHEY; CDR2 reads SMNVEV (reference sequence). The CDR3 length is 14 residues. CDR3 loop: CASSLSIDGNEAFF. In nucleotides, the CDR3 is TGTGCCAGCAGTTTATCGATCGACGGGAATGAAGCTTTCTTT.

Many counts were recorded for this clonotype. The chain combines TRBV10-1 with TRBJ2-2; D is undetermined. The CDR3 extends over 13 amino acids. CDR1 is WNHNN, CDR2 SYGVQD, per germline (reference sequence). Trimming took off 0 bases at V and 6 bases at J, with 5 bases between the two ends. The CDR3 is CASSESYAGELFF. CDR3 bases: TGCGCCAGCAGTGAGTCGTATGCCGGGGAGCTGTTTTTT.

V gene TRBV6-5 combines with J gene TRBJ1-1; no firm D call. Germline loops: CDR1 MNHEY, CDR2 SVGAGI. The CDR3 spans 13 residues. Trimming took 0 bases from V and 7 from J, leaving 9 bases between them. Here the CDR3 reads CASSYSGMGEAFF. The CDR3 DNA reads as TGTGCCAGCAGTTACTCAGGGATGGGTGAAGCTTTCTTT.

This clonotype was observed a handful of times. The J gene is TRBJ2-1, the V gene TRBV27; the D is unclear. V was cut by 2 bases and J by 9 bases, with 20 bases left in between. CDR3 length equals 16 residues. The germline V gene has CDR1 MNHEY and CDR2 SMNVEV (reference sequence). The CDR3 loop is CASSLVSLAMSSEQFF. As DNA, the CDR3 is TGTGCCAGCAGTTTAGTTAGTCTCGCAATGAGCAGTGAGCAGTTCTTC.

The table lists this clonotype with many counts. The V and J genes are TRBV6-5 and TRBJ1-6; D is perhaps TRBD1 (5 bases). In germline, CDR1 is MNHEY, CDR2 SVGAGI. The CDR3 is made up of 13 amino acids. Trimming removed 2 bases at V and 11 bases at J, with 10 bases between. DNA for the CDR3: TGTGCCAGCAGTTACATGAGGGACGCACCCCTCCACTTT. It encodes CASSYMRDAPLHF.

There are many counts of this clonotype. V and J are TRBV7-6 and TRBJ2-1; D is ambiguous. CDR1 SGHVS and CDR2 FNYEAQ come from the germline V gene. V lost 0 bases, J lost 10 bases, and 13 bases lay in between. This CDR3 has 14 amino acids. This CDR3 is CASSLAAVVGEQFF. CDR3 nucleotides: TGTGCCAGCAGCTTAGCGGCGGTGGTCGGAGAGCAGTTCTTC.

This clonotype was counted a few times. This sequence joins TRBV7-2 and TRBJ2-7; tentatively, D is TRBD2 (7 bases). CDR3 length: 14 amino acids. Trimming took off 1 base at V and 3 bases at J, with 10 bases between the two ends. Germline V CDR1 and CDR2: SGHTA, FQGNSA. The CDR3 region has the DNA TGTGCCAGCAGCTTAGGGGGGGGCCTCTACGAGCAGTACTTC. It yields the protein CASSLGGGLYEQYF.

This clonotype was counted at least ten times. Here the CDR3 DNA reads TGTGCCAGCAGGAGGGGGGACAGGGGAGGCACAGATACGCAGTATTTT. Translated, it gives CASRRGDRGGTDTQYF. The genes are TRBV27 and TRBJ2-3; TRBD1 matches 10 bases. Germline trimming cut 6 bases from V and 1 base from J; bases unmatched to any gene: 7. This CDR3 contains 16 residues. Germline V CDR1 and CDR2: MNHEY, SMNVEV (reference sequence).